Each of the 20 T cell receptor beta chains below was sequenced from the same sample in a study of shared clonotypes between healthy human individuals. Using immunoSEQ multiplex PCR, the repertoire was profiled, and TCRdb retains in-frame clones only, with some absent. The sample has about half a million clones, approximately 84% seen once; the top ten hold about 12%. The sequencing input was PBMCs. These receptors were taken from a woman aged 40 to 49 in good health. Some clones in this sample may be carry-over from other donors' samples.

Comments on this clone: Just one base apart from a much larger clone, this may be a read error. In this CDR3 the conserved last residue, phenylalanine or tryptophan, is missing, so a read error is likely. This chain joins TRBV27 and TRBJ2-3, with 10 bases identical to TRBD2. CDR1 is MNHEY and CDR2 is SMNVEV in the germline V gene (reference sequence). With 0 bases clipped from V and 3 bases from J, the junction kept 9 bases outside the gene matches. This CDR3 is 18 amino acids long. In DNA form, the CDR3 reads TGTGCCAGCAGTTTATCCATGCTAGCGGGAGTCTTAACAGATACGCAGTATGTT. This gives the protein CASSLSMLAGVLTDTQYV.

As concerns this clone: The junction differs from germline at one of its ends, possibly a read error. This CDR3 is CASRDYSEAFF. For the CDR3, the DNA is TGCGCCAGCAGGGATTATTCTGAAGCTTTCTTT. The chain recombines TRBV5-4 with TRBJ1-1; D might be TRBD1 (5 bases). There are 11 residues in the CDR3. Looked up from germline, CDR1 is SGHNT and CDR2 is YYREEE (reference sequence).

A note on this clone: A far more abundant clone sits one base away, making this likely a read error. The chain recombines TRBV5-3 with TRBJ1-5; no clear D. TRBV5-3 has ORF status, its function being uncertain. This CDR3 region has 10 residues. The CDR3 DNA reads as TGTGCCAAAAGCTCCCTGCCCCAGCATTTT. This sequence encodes CAKSSLPQHF.

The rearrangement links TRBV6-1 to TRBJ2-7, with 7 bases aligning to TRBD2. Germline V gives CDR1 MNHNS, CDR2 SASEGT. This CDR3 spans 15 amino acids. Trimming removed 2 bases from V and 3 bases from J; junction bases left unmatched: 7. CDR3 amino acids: CASSERGDRDYEQYF. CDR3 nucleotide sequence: TGTGCCAGCAGTGAACGGGGGGACCGGGACTACGAGCAGTACTTC.

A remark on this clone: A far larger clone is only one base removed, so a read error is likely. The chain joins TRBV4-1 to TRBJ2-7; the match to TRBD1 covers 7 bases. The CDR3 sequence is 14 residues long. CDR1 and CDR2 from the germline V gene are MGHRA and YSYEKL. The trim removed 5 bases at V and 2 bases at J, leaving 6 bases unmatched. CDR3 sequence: CASSLRTGPYEQYF. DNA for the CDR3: TGCGCCAGCAGCTTAAGGACAGGTCCCTACGAGCAGTACTTC.

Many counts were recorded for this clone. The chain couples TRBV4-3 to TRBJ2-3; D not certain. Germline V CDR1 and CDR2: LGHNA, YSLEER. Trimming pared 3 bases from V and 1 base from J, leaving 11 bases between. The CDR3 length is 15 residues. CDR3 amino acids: CASSQGNVGTDTQYF. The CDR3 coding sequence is TGCGCCAGCAGCCAGGGAAACGTCGGCACAGATACGCAGTATTTT.

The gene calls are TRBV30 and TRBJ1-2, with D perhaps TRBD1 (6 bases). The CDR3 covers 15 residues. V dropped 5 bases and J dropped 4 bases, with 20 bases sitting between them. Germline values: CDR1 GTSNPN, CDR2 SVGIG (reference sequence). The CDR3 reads CAWRWGGAPGYGYTF. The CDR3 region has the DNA TGTGCCTGGCGCTGGGGGGGGGCCCCTGGCTATGGCTACACCTTC.

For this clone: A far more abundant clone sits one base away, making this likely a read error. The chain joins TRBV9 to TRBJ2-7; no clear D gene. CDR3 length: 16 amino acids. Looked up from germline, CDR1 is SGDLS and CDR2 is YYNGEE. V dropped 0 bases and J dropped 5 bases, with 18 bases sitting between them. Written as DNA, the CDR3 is TGTGCCAGCAGCGTAGGCTCTGGGAACACGCTTAACGAGCAGTACTTC. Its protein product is CASSVGSGNTLNEQYF.

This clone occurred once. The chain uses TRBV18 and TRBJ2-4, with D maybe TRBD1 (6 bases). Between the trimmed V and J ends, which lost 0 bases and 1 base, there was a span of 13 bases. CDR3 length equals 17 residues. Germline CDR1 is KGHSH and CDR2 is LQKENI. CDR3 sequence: CASSPPRGDLAKNIQYF. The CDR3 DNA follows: TGTGCCAGCTCACCACCCAGGGGTGACCTGGCCAAAAACATTCAGTACTTC.

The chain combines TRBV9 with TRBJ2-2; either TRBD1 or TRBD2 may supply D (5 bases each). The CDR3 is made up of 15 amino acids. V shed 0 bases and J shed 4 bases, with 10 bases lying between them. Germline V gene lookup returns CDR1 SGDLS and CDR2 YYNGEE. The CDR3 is CASSVVGGGTGELFF. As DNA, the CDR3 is TGTGCCAGCAGCGTAGTTGGTGGGGGCACCGGGGAGCTGTTTTTT.

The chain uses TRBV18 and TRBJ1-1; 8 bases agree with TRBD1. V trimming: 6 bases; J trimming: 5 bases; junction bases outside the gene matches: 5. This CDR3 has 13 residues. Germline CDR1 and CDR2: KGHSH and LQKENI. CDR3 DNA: TGTGCCAGCTCGCAGACAGGGGTGACTGAAGCTTTCTTT. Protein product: CASSQTGVTEAFF.

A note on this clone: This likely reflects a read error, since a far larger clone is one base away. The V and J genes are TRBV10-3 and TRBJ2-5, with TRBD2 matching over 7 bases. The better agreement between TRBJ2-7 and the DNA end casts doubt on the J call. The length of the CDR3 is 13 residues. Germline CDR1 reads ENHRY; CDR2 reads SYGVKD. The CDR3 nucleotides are TGTGCCATAGTGACTAGCAAAGGCCACGAGCAGTACTTC. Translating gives CAIVTSKGHEQYF.

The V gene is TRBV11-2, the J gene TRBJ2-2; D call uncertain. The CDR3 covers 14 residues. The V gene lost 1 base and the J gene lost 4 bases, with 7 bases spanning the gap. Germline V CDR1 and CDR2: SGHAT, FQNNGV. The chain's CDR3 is CASSLVRGTGELFF. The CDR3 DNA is TGTGCCAGCAGCTTAGTTCGCGGCACCGGGGAGCTGTTTTTT. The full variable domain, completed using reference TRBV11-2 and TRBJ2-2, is EAGVAQSPRYKIIEKRQSVAFWCNPISGHATLYWYQQILGQGPKLLIQFQNNGVVDDSQLPKDRFSAERLKGVDSTLKIQPAKLEDSAVYLCASSLVRGTGELFFGEGSRLTVL.

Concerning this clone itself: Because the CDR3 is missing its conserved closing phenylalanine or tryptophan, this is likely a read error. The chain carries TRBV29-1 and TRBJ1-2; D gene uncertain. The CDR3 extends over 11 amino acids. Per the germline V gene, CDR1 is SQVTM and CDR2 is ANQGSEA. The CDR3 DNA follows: TGCAGCGAGTCCTCAAACTGTGGCTACACCTCC. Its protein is CSESSNCGYTS.

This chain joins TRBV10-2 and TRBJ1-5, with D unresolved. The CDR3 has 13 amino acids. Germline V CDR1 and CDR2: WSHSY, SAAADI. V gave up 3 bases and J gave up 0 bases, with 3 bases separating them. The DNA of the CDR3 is TGCGCCAGCAGTGAAAATAGCAATCAGCCCCAGCATTTT. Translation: CASSENSNQPQHF.

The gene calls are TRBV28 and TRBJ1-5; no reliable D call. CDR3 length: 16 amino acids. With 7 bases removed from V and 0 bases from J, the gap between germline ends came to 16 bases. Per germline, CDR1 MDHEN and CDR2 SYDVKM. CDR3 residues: CASTNFVGYSNQPQHF. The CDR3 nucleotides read TGTGCCAGCACCAACTTCGTGGGGTATAGCAATCAGCCCCAGCATTTT. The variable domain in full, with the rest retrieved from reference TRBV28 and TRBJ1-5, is DVKVTQSSRYLVKRTGEKVFLECVQDMDHENMFWYRQDPGLGLRLIYFSYDVKMKEKGDIPEGYSVSREKKERFSLILESASTNQTSMYLCASTNFVGYSNQPQHFGDGTRLSIL.

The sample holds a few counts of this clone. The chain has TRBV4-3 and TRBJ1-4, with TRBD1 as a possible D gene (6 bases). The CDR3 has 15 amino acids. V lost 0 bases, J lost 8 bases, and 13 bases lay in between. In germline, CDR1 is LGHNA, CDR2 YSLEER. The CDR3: CASSQEWGLGEKLFF. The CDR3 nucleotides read TGCGCCAGCAGCCAAGAATGGGGGCTTGGAGAAAAACTGTTTTTT.

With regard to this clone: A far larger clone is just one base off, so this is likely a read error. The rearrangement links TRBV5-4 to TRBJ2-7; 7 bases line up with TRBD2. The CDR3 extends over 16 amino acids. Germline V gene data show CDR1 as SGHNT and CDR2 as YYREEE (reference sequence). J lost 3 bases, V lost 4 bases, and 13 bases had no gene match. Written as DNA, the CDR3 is TGTGCCAGCAGCCCGGGCGGACTAGTGGGAGTCTACGAGCAGTACTTC. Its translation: CASSPGGLVGVYEQYF. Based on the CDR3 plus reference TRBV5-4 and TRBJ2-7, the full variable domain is ETGVTQSPTHLIKTRGQQVTLRCSSQSGHNTVSWYQQALGQGPQFIFQYYREEENGRGNFPPRFSGLQFPNYSSELNVNALELDDSALYLCASSPGGLVGVYEQYFGPGTRLTVT.

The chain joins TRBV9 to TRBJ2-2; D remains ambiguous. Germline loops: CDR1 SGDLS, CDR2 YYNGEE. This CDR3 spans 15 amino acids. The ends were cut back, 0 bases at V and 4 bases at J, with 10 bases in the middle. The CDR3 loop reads CASSVAGSGTGELFF. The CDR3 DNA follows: TGTGCCAGCAGCGTAGCCGGGTCGGGCACCGGGGAGCTGTTTTTT.

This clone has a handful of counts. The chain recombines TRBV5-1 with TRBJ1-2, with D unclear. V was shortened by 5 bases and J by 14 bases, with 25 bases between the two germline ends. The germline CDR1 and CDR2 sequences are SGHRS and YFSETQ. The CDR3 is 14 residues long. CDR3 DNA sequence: TGCGCCAGCAGGTTCTCTACTTCCGACGGGAAAAGTACCTTC. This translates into CASRFSTSDGKSTF.